These T cell receptor beta chains were read from a single sample in a study of blood T cell repertoires in COVID-19. TCRdb's table, derived via immunoSEQ multiplex PCR, lists solely in-frame clones and lacks some. Here the sample spans more than 85,000 clones, over 70% being singletons. Sequenced: peripheral blood. These receptors originate from an older man with active or convalescent COVID-19. The CDR3 runs from the conserved cysteine through the conserved F or W. D genes are given only for firm matches. A row's size may be missing; if present it is once, few, many or a size class.

>TRBV27|NA|TRBD1|TRBJ1-6
TGTGCCAGCAGTCTCACCCCAGGGGGCACCAATTCACCCCTCCACTTT
CASSLTPGGTNSPLHF
>TRBV6-6|NA|NA|TRBJ2-6
TGTGCCAGCAGCCAAACAACTGGGGCCAACGTCCTGACTTTC
CASSQTTGANVLTF
>TRBV19|once|NA|TRBJ1-5
TGTGCCAGTTCCTTCTTGGGGCGGAATCAGCCCCAGCATTTT
CASSFLGRNQPQHF
>TRBV19|NA|NA|TRBJ2-5
TGTGCCAGTAGTAGAGGGCAAGAGACCCAGTACTTC
CASSRGQETQYF
>TRBV3-1/TRBV3-2|once|TRBD1|TRBJ2-5
TGTGCCAGCAGCCAGCAGGCACAGGGGGAGACCCAGTACTTC
CASSQQAQGETQYF
>TRBV2|NA|TRBD1|TRBJ1-6
TGTGCCAGCAGGACAGGGTTATCTCGGAATTCACCCCTCCACTTT
CASRTGLSRNSPLHF
>TRBV7-9|NA|NA|TRBJ1-4
TGTGCCAGCAGCTCACGAGGGTTAGCTAATGAAAAACTGTTTTTT
CASSSRGLANEKLFF
>TRBV5-4|NA|NA|TRBJ2-3
TGTGCCAGCAGCTTGGGGGCAGGGCAGGGAGATACGCAGTATTTT
CASSLGAGQGDTQYF
>TRBV18|NA|NA|TRBJ1-6
TGTGCCAGCTCACCAAAACCCCCAGGACAGATGTATTCACCCCTCCACTTT
CASSPKPPGQMYSPLHF
>TRBV2|NA|NA|TRBJ1-1
TGTGCCAGCAACAGACAGGTGAACACTGAAGCTTTCTTT
CASNRQVNTEAFF
>TRBV7-2|NA|NA|TRBJ2-2
TGTGCCACCCCACCCGGGGGTTCGAACACCGGGGAGCTGTTTTTT
CATPPGGSNTGELFF
>TRBV19|once|TRBD1|TRBJ1-2
TGTGCCAGTAGTGCCGGACAGGGTAATGCCCCTCGGGGTGGCTACACCTTC
CASSAGQGNAPRGGYTF
>TRBV30|NA|TRBD1|TRBJ1-6
TGTGCTGGACGGGGCAGGGGGCTGGGTAATTCACCCCTCCACTTT
CAGRGRGLGNSPLHF
>TRBV19|NA|NA|TRBJ1-2
TGTGCCAGTAACCCCCCCGACAGACCCCGCTATGGCTACACCTTC
CASNPPDRPRYGYTF
>TRBV2|few|TRBD1|TRBJ2-1
TGTGCCAGCAATCTCCGCGGACAGGGGTACAATGAGCAGTTCTTC
CASNLRGQGYNEQFF
>TRBV6-4|NA|NA|TRBJ2-7
TGTGCCAGCAGTGACTCAGGGAGGACCTACGAGCAGTACTTC
CASSDSGRTYEQYF
>TRBV2|NA|TRBD1|TRBJ1-1
TGTGCCAGCAGTGAGGACAGGGTGAACACTGAAGCTTTCTTT
CASSEDRVNTEAFF
>TRBV7-8|NA|NA|TRBJ2-3
TGTGCCAGCAGCCGATCGGGGGATACGCAGTATTTT
CASSRSGDTQYF
>TRBV5-1|few|NA|TRBJ1-1
TGCGCCAGCAGCTTGGCGTTCTCGTCTCTGAACACTGAAGCTTTCTTT
CASSLAFSSLNTEAFF
>TRBV14|NA|TRBD1|TRBJ2-6
TGTGCCAGCAGCCAACGAACGAGATCTGGACAGGGGACCTCTGGGGCCAACGTCCTGACTTTC
CASSQRTRSGQGTSGANVLTF
>TRBV27|NA|NA|TRBJ2-2
TGTGCCAGCAGTCCCCAATGGATAGCGGCGAACACCGGGGAGCTGTTTTTT
CASSPQWIAANTGELFF
>TRBV4-3|NA|TRBD1|TRBJ2-3
TGCGCCAGCAGCCGCTCCCAGGGGGCAGGGGGCACAGATACGCAGTATTTT
CASSRSQGAGGTDTQYF
>TRBV11-2|few|NA|TRBJ1-3
TGTGCCAGCAGCCCGGGTCCAGATTCTGGAAACACCATATATTTT
CASSPGPDSGNTIYF
>TRBV5-1|NA|NA|TRBJ2-2
TGCGCCAGCAGCACATCGAACACCGGGGAGCTGTTTTTT
CASSTSNTGELFF
>TRBV9|NA|TRBD1|TRBJ1-3
TGTGCCAGCAGCGTAGGCAGGGGGGACTCTGGAAACACCATATATTTT
CASSVGRGDSGNTIYF
>TRBV7-2|NA|TRBD2|TRBJ2-7
TGTGCCAGCAGCGCTAGCGGACTTGGCGGCGAGCAGTACTTC
CASSASGLGGEQYF
>TRBV2|NA|TRBD1|TRBJ2-5
TGTGCCAGCAGCCTAAACAGGGGACCCCAAGAGACCCAGTACTTC
CASSLNRGPQETQYF
>TRBV2|NA|NA|TRBJ1-3
TGTGCCAGCAGTATGGGGGCTGACGGAAACACCATATATTTT
CASSMGADGNTIYF
>TRBV7-6|once|NA|TRBJ2-2
TGTGCCAGCAGTCGGGACTTTAACACCGGGGAGCTGTTTTTT
CASSRDFNTGELFF
>TRBV10-3|NA|TRBD1|TRBJ1-1
TGTGCCATCAGTGACTCGGACAGGGGTTTGGTATCTGCATGGAACACTGAAGCTTTCTTT
CAISDSDRGLVSAWNTEAFF
>TRBV28|NA|NA|TRBJ1-5
TGTGCCAGCAGTCCGGCGGGGGCGGGGGGCCAGCCCCAGCATTTT
CASSPAGAGGQPQHF
>TRBV30|NA|TRBD1|TRBJ1-4
TGTGCCTGGAGTGTATGGACAGGGATGGGTGAAAAACTGTTTTTT
CAWSVWTGMGEKLFF
>TRBV28|NA|TRBD2|TRBJ2-7
TGTGCCAGCAGTTTATACGGCGGGGGGTCAACCTACGAGCAGTACTTC
CASSLYGGGSTYEQYF
>TRBV10-3|few|TRBD1|TRBJ2-7
TGTGCCACCACAGGCGTGACACAGGGGGGCGAGCAGTACTTC
CATTGVTQGGEQYF
>TRBV5-8|NA|TRBD1|TRBJ1-2
TGTGCCAGCAGCTTGGGGGGGACAGGGGTATCTAACTATGGCTACACCTTC
CASSLGGTGVSNYGYTF
>TRBV20-1|NA|NA|TRBJ1-2
TGCAGTGCTAGAGATTCGAGTGGCTACACCTTC
CSARDSSGYTF
>TRBV11-3|NA|NA|TRBJ2-7
TGTGCCAGCAGCCGCAGGGACTCCTACGAGCAGTACTTC
CASSRRDSYEQYF
>TRBV4-3|NA|NA|TRBJ1-2
TGCGCCAGCAGCCAAGATCCGGGGGGGCAGGTCAACTCCTACACCTTC
CASSQDPGGQVNSYTF
>TRBV20-1|NA|NA|TRBJ1-1
TGCAGTGTTGGGACTGCCACTGAAGCTTTCTTT
CSVGTATEAFF
>TRBV10-3|NA|TRBD1|TRBJ1-4
TGTGCCATCAGTGAGTCCTACTCGACAGGGATTAATGAAAAACTGTTTTTT
CAISESYSTGINEKLFF
>TRBV29-1|NA|TRBD1|TRBJ2-7
TGCAGTGTATCGTTCGGGACAGCACACTACGAGCAGTACTTC
CSVSFGTAHYEQYF
>TRBV5-6|NA|NA|TRBJ2-7
TGTGCCAGCAGCCCAACGGGGAGATCCGAGCAGTACTTC
CASSPTGRSEQYF
>TRBV10-3|NA|TRBD1|TRBJ1-1
TGTGCCATCAGTGATTTAATGACAGGGGGGACTGAAGCTTTCTTT
CAISDLMTGGTEAFF
>TRBV7-9|NA|TRBD1|TRBJ2-5
TGTGCCAGCAGCTTAACGGACAGGGAGTGGGGCCAGTACTTC
CASSLTDREWGQYF
>TRBV6-5|NA|NA|TRBJ1-1
TGTGCCAGCAGTTACTCGGGGGGTTTGAACACTGAAGCTTTCTTT
CASSYSGGLNTEAFF
>TRBV14|NA|NA|TRBJ1-4
TGTGCCAGCAGCCAATTCAATTCTCAGGGGCGGAAAAATCGAGCTACTAATGAAAAACTGTTTTTT
CASSQFNSQGRKNRATNEKLFF
>TRBV12-5|NA|TRBD1|TRBJ1-1
TGTGCTAGTGGTTTGGTACGGGACAGGGGAGAGAGTGACGAAGCTTTCTTT
CASGLVRDRGESDEAFF
>TRBV15|NA|TRBD1|TRBJ1-2
TGTGCCACCAGCGCCCACAGGGGCAGGGATGGCTACACCTTC
CATSAHRGRDGYTF
>TRBV3-1/TRBV3-2|NA|NA|TRBJ2-2
TGTGCCAGCAGCCAAGATCTCGGCCAGGGGGGCACCGGGGAGCTGTTTTTT
CASSQDLGQGGTGELFF